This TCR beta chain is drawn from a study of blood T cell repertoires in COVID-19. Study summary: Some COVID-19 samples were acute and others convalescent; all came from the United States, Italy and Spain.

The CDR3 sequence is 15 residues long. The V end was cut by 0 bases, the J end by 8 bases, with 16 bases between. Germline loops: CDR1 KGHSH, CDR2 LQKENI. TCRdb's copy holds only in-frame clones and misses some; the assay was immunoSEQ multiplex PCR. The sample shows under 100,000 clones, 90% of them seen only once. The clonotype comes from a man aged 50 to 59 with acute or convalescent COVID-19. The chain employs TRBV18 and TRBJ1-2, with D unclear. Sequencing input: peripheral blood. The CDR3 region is CASSPPLPGRSGYTF. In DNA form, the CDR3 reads TGTGCCAGCTCACCACCGTTACCGGGAAGGTCGGGCTACACCTTC.